This TCR beta chain is from a study of human T cells and chemical hapten exposure. Study details: Slight volume differences across pooled libraries mainly accounted for varying per-sample TCR yields.

The time point denotes: healthy volunteer bleed at 6 weeks. Unfractionated whole blood served as the source for total RNA extraction. The study used a library that attached unique molecular identifiers to individual cDNA molecules. TCRdb analysed the RACE reads with MiXCR anew, one entry per CDR3 protein. This table has 65,000 to 95,000 distinct CDR3 sequences, about 9.2% appearing once. This clonotype showed up just a few times. The sample taken for sequencing was whole blood. The sequence was obtained from a female donor in good health. Some clones in this sample may be carry-over from other donors' samples.

The CDR3 reads CASSLGARQFF. The CDR3 DNA reads as TGCGCCAGCAGCTTGGGAGCACGTCAGTTCTTC. This sequence joins TRBV5-1 and TRBJ2-1; D remains unclear. Trimming took off 0 bases at V and 13 bases at J, with 8 bases between the two ends. CDR1 and CDR2 (germline): SGHRS, YFSETQ. The length of the CDR3 is 11 residues.